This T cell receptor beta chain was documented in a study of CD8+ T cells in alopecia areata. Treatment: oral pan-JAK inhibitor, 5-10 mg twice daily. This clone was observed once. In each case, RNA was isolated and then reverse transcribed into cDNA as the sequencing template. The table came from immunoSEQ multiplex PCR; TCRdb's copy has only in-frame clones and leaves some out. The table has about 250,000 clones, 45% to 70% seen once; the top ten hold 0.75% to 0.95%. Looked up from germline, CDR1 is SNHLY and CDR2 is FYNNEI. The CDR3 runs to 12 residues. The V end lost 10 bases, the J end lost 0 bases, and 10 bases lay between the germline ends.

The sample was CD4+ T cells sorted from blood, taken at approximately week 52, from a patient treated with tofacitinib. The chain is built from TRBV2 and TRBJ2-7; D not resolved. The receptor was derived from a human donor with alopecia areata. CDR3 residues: CAITTDSYEQYF. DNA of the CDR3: TGTGCCATTACGACGGACTCCTACGAGCAGTACTTC.